A single T cell receptor (beta chain) is shown here with its context. This record belongs to a study of T-cell reconstitution after alpha-beta-depleted transplantation in children. V lost 5 bases and J lost 0, with 12 bases in between. Germline assignment: CDR1 SGHVS and CDR2 FNYEAQ. This CDR3 has 15 residues. Preparation of the TCRbeta library was carried out with unique molecular identifiers. TCRdb passed the PCR reads through MiXCR, listing each CDR3 protein once. The table lists 640,000 or so distinct CDR3 sequences, around 17% of them singletons, with 0.8% to 1.1% in the top ten. The input for sequencing was PBMCs from the stem cell graft donor, taken from the stem cell graft. The receptor was isolated from a human donor who donated a stem cell graft to a child with acute myeloid leukemia. The chain combines TRBV7-6 with TRBJ2-3; D may be TRBD1 (6 bases). The DNA for the CDR3 is TGTGCCAGCAGCACACCGGGACACAGCACAGATACGCAGTATTTT. Amino acid sequence: CASSTPGHSTDTQYF.